This T cell receptor (beta chain) originates from a study of tumor-infiltrating lymphocytes in primary liver carcinoma. At the level of the study: Tumors were stage T1-T3 N0M0, about 4 to 10 cm across. Productive TCRbeta read counts per sample ran from roughly 3.5 to 7 million and were similar across tissue types.

Germline CDR1 reads SGHRS; CDR2 reads YFSETQ. The CDR3 contains 15 residues. RNA and DNA were co-extracted from approximately 20-30 mg of unsorted bulk tissue. This clonotype was found once. What it binds is unknown. This sequence may be a read error, since a much larger clone differs from it by one base. Broader study findings: The 250 largest clones made up significantly more of tumor than blood repertoires (p = 0.039). Among the pair types, tumor region pairs showed more overlap than tumor-adjacent and tumor-blood pairs.

Constant-region priming of approximately 0.55 ug total RNA yielded TCR beta cDNA. Slightly modified ARM-PCR, run as three nested multiplex PCR rounds, produced the TCR beta libraries. PCR rounds one and two used TRBV1-TRBV30 forward primers with a C-beta reverse primer for 10 cycles each. One entry per CDR3 protein results from TCRdb running MiXCR on the multiplex PCR reads. The sample includes about 120,000 distinct CDR3 sequences, roughly 75% of them seen just once. V usage is TRBV5-1 and J usage is TRBJ2-1, with no clear D. The TCR was taken from a woman aged 60 to 75 with primary liver carcinoma and hepatitis B virus infection. The sequencing input was tumor-adjacent normal liver tissue. The CDR3: CASRPDTGSYNERFF. The CDR3 nucleotides read TGCGCCAGCAGGCCAGACACCGGATCCTACAATGAGCGGTTCTTC.